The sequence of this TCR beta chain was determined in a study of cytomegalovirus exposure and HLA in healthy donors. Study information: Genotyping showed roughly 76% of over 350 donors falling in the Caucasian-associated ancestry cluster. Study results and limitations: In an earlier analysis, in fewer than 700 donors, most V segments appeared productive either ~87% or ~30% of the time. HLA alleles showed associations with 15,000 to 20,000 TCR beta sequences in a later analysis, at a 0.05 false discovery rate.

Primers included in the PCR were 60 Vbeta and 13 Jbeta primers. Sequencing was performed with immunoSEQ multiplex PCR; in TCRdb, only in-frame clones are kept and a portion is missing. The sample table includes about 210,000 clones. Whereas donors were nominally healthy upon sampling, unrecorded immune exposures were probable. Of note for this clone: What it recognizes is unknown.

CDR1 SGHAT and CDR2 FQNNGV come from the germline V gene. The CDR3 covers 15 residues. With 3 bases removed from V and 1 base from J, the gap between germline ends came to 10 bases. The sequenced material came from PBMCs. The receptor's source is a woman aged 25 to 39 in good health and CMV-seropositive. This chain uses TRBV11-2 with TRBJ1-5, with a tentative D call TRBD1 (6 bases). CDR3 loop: CASSFDRMSNQPQHF. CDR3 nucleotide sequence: TGTGCCAGCAGCTTCGACAGGATGAGCAATCAGCCCCAGCATTTT.